The T cell receptor (beta chain) under discussion was sequenced for a study of regulatory T cells in long-lasting Graves disease. Study findings and constraints: New patients shared about a thousand public clonotypes, fewer than the approximately 3,000 shared by persistent patients. Persistent disease showed a preference for TRBV28, TRBJ1-2 and TRBJ2-5. TCR diversity was lower in persistent than newly diagnosed Graves' disease.

This clonotype has only a few counts. What it recognizes is unknown. Arm-PCR of CDR3 regions and iRepertoire HTBI primers were used to build TCR beta libraries. In TCRdb, the multiplex PCR reads were re-called with MiXCR into one record per CDR3 protein. The sample includes about 470,000 distinct CDR3 sequences, about 22% of them seen just once. V lost 5 bases, J lost 0 bases, and 7 bases stayed unmatched. CDR1 SGHTA and CDR2 FQGNSA come from the germline V gene. The CDR3 is 17 amino acids. Time point reported: persistent/refractory GD, antithyroid drugs over 5 years with positive TRAb. The TCR library used RNA extracted from PBMCs. Blood from the periphery, 8.5 to 9 milliliters in all, was drawn into EDTA tubes.

Sample: peripheral blood mononuclear cells (PBMCs), taken when the disease was refractory, from a patient treated with antithyroid drugs. This sequence was found in a female donor with Graves disease. The rearrangement uses TRBV7-2 and TRBJ2-2, with 9 nucleotides matching TRBD1. CDR3: CASSGPGTGTNTGELFF. Here the CDR3 DNA reads TGTGCCAGCAGCGGACCCGGGACAGGGACGAACACCGGGGAGCTGTTTTTT.